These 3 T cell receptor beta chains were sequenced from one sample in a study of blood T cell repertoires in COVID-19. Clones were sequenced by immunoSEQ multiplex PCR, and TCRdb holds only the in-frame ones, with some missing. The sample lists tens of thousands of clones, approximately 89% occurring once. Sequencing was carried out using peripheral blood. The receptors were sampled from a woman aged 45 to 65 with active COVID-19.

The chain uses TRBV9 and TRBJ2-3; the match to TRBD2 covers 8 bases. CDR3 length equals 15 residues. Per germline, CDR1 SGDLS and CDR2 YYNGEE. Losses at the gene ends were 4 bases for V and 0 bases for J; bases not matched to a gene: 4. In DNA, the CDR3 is TGTGCCAGCAGCACAATAGCGGGAAGCACAGATACGCAGTATTTT. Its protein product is CASSTIAGSTDTQYF.

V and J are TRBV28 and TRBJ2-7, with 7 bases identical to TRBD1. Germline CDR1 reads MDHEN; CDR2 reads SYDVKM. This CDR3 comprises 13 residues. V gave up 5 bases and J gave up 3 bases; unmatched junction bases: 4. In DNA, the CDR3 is TGTGCCAGCAGTCACAGGGGAAACTACGAGCAGTACTTC. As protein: CASSHRGNYEQYF.

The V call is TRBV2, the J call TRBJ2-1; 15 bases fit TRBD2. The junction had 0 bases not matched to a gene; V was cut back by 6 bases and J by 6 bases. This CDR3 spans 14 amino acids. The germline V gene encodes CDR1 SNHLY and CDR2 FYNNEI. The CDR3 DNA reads TGTGCCAGCAGGGGACTAGCGGGAGGCAATGAGCAGTTCTTC. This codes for CASRGLAGGNEQFF.